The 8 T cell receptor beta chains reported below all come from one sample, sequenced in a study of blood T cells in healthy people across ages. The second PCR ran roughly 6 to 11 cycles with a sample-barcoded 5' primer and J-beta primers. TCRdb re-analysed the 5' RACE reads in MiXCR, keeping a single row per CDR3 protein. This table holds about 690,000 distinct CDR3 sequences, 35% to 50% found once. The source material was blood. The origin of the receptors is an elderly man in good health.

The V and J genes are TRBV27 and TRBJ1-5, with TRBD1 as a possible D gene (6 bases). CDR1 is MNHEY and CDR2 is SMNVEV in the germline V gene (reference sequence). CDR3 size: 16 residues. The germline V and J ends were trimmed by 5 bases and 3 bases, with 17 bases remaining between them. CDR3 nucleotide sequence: TGTGCCAGCAGTACAACGGGACAACGAAACAATCAGCCCCAGCATTTT. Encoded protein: CASSTTGQRNNQPQHF.

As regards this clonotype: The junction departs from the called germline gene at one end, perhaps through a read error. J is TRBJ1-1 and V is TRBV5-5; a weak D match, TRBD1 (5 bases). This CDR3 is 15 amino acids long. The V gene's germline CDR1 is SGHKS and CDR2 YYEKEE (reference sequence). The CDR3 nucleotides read TGTGCCGGCAGAGAGACCCCCGGGACCTTATCCGCAGCTTTCTTT. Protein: CAGRETPGTLSAAFF.

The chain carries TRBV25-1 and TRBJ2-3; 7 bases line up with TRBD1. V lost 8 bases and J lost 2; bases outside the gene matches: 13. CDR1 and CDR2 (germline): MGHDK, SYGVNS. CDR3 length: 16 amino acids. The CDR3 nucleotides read TGTGCCAGCTCAGACCCCGGGACAGTAGACACAGATACGCAGTATTTT. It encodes CASSDPGTVDTDTQYF. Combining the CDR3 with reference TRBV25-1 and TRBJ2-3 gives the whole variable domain EADIYQTPRYLVIGTGKKITLECSQTMGHDKMYWYQQDPGMELHLIHYSYGVNSTEKGDLSSESTVSRIRTEHFPLTLESARPSHTSQYLCASSDPGTVDTDTQYFGPGTRLTVL.

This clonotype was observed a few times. CDR3 loop: CASRDPTVGYGYTF. The CDR3 DNA follows: TGTGCCAGCAGGGATCCCACCGTGGGGTATGGCTACACCTTC. The rearrangement uses TRBV6-1 and TRBJ1-2, with D hard to call. The length of the CDR3 is 14 residues. In germline, CDR1 is MNHNS, CDR2 SASEGT. V lost 6 bases and J lost 5, with 16 bases in between.

CDR3 amino acids: CASLQSGKGYGYTF. The CDR3 bases are TGTGCCAGCCTGCAGAGTGGCAAGGGCTATGGCTACACCTTC. The chain couples TRBV6-2 or TRBV6-3 to TRBJ1-2; D is unresolved. CDR3 size: 14 residues. Between the trimmed V and J ends, which lost 8 bases and 4 bases, there was a span of 17 bases. CDR1 and CDR2 from the germline V gene are MNHEY and SVGEGT.

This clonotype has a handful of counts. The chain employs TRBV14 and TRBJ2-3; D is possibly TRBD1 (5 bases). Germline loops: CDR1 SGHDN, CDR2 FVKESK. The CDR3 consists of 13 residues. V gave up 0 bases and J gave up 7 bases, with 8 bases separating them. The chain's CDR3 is CASSQDRVNTQYF. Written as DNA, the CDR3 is TGTGCCAGCAGCCAAGACAGGGTAAATACGCAGTATTTT.

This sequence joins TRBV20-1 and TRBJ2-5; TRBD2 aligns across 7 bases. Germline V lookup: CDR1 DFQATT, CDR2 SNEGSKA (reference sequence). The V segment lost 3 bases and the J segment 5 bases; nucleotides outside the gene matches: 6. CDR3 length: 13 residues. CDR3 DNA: TGCAGTGCTAGGTCCGGGGGGAGGGAGACCCAGTACTTC. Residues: CSARSGGRETQYF.

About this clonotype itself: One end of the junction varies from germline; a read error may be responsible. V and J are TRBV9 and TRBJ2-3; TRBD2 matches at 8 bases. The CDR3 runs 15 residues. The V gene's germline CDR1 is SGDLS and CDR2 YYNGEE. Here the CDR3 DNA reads TGTGCCGGCAGCTCCCGGGAGGGTCCAACAGATACGCAGTATTTT. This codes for CAGSSREGPTDTQYF.